This T cell receptor beta chain comes out of a study of CD8 T cells in ankylosing spondylitis. At least ten counts were recorded for this clonotype. Its specificity is unknown. Germline V gene lookup returns CDR1 DFQATT and CDR2 SNEGSKA (reference sequence). Trimming took off 3 bases at V and 1 base at J, with 7 bases between the two ends. This CDR3 has 14 residues. Quantitative molecular-barcoded 5'-RACE generated the TCR beta libraries. TCRdb re-analysed the 5' RACE reads in MiXCR, keeping a single row per CDR3 protein. The sample records roughly 130,000 distinct CDR3 sequences, 7.5% to 9.5% being singletons. Study observations and caveats: Eight highly homologous variants formed a TCR beta motif that appeared characteristic of ankylosing spondylitis blood. Disease-associated clones were reportedly significantly overrepresented in matched ankylosing spondylitis synovial fluid. Disease-linked clones, CD8+, were relatively rare in peripheral blood.

The sequence was obtained from a male donor with ankylosing spondylitis. Source material: synovial fluid, either unsorted or a sorted T cell fraction (not recorded which). The V gene is TRBV20-1, the J gene TRBJ2-6; a possible D gene is TRBD1 (5 bases). The CDR3 spells CSARGPSGANVLTF. Here the CDR3 DNA reads TGCAGTGCTAGGGGGCCATCTGGGGCCAACGTCCTGACTTTC.